This TCR beta chain was retrieved from a study of T cells in localized non-small cell lung cancer. This clone showed up just a few times. Its antigen is not known. Trimming removed 0 bases at V and 6 bases at J, with 8 bases between. Germline-derived CDR1 and CDR2 are SEHNR and FQNEAQ (reference sequence). This CDR3 has 13 amino acids. The protocol was immunoSEQ multiplex PCR, while the TCRdb copy is restricted to in-frame clones and leaves out a portion. The sample holds 90,000 to 100,000 clones, approximately 91% seen once. General study findings and limits: Uninvolved adjacent lung had the highest recorded T cell clonality, with tumor below it.

The origin of this receptor is a woman aged 40 to 75 with stage II squamous cell lung carcinoma. The specimen comprised PBMCs, sampled before any cancer treatment. V usage is TRBV7-9 and J usage is TRBJ1-2; D uncertain. The CDR3 reads CASSLAEENGYTF. The CDR3 nucleotides read TGTGCCAGCAGCTTAGCGGAGGAAAATGGCTACACCTTC.